This T cell receptor (beta chain) was observed in a study of OX40 agonist ivuxolimab in advanced cancers. V gave up 2 bases and J gave up 3 bases; unmatched junction bases: 24. The germline V gene encodes CDR1 WSHSY and CDR2 SAAADI. This CDR3 is 21 amino acids long. Clones were sequenced by immunoSEQ multiplex PCR, and TCRdb holds only the in-frame ones, with some missing. Among 20,000 to 30,000 clones listed, 83% were seen once. The gene calls are TRBV10-2 and TRBJ1-1; 7 nucleotides align to TRBD1. This material consisted of CD4+ or CD8+ T cells sorted from blood, taken in a trial of the OX40 agonist ivuxolimab. This TCR derives from an adult with an advanced solid tumor such as melanoma, head and neck, liver or kidney cancer. The CDR3 sequence is CASSEVTYQQGTPSIYTEAFF. DNA for the CDR3: TGCGCCAGCAGTGAGGTGACCTACCAACAGGGGACTCCATCGATTTACACTGAAGCTTTCTTT.